This passage covers 14 T cell receptor beta chains from one sample sequenced in a study of CXCR3-negative and CXCR3-positive naive CD8 T cells. UMI labels and 5' RACE were used to prepare the TRB cDNA libraries. Each CDR3 protein gets one entry in TCRdb, which reprocessed the 5' RACE reads and gives no DNA. The table lists about 53,000 distinct CDR3 sequences. Sequencing was carried out using naive CXCR3- CD8+ T cells from blood. Subset in this sample: CD45RO-CCR7+CD27+CD95- naive CD8+ T cells lacking CXCR3 (TNR3-). All receptors come from a human donor in good health. Some clones in this sample may be carry-over from other donors' samples.

J is TRBJ1-2 and V is TRBV29-1. From germline, CDR1 is SQVTM and CDR2 ANQGSEA. CDR3 length equals 13 residues. CDR3 loop: CSVEDQRAQGYTF.

V usage is TRBV7-3 and J usage is TRBJ2-2; the TRBD2 assignment by TCRdb is unverifiable without DNA. Germline V gives CDR1 SGHTA, CDR2 FQGTGA. This CDR3 comprises 18 residues. CDR3: CASSLGLAGVTNTGELFF.

The J gene is TRBJ2-7, the V gene TRBV20-1; TCRdb picks TRBD1, but there is no DNA to check that call. Germline values: CDR1 DFQATT, CDR2 SNEGSKA (reference sequence). This CDR3 spans 13 amino acids. The CDR3 protein is CSAAGTPSYEQYF.

V gene TRBV28 combines with J gene TRBJ2-7; TCRdb reports TRBD2, a call that lacks DNA to check it against. Germline V gives CDR1 MDHEN, CDR2 SYDVKM. This CDR3 is 15 amino acids long. This CDR3 is CASSLRGIEAYEQYF.

The CDR3 reads CAWAKGTGLNQPQHF. The chain recombines TRBV30 with TRBJ1-5; the TRBD1 assignment by TCRdb is unverifiable without DNA. The CDR3 is 15 amino acids. Germline V CDR1 and CDR2: GTSNPN, SVGIG (reference sequence). The full variable domain, rest sourced from reference TRBV30 and TRBJ1-5, is SQTIHQWPATLVQPVGSPLSLECTVEGTSNPNLYWYRQAAGRGLQLLFYSVGIGQISSEVPQNLSASRPQDRQFILSSKKLLLSDSGFYLCAWAKGTGLNQPQHFGDGTRLSIL.

This chain links TRBV5-1 with TRBJ2-5; TCRdb outputs TRBD2, but without DNA this stays unchecked. Germline CDR1 SGHRS, CDR2 YFSETQ. CDR3 length: 14 amino acids. This CDR3 reads CASSSAEGIETQYF.

The gene calls are TRBV29-1 and TRBJ2-7. Germline CDR1 SQVTM, CDR2 ANQGSEA. The CDR3 is 12 amino acids. CDR3 residues: CSVVASSYEQYF.

The J gene is TRBJ1-2, the V gene TRBV27. Germline lookup yields CDR1 MNHEY and CDR2 SMNVEV (reference sequence). The CDR3 is 13 residues long. The chain's CDR3 is CASSLYENYGYTF.

The rearrangement links TRBV7-8 to TRBJ2-5; TCRdb calls TRBD1, which cannot be checked without DNA. Germline loops: CDR1 SGHVS, CDR2 FQNEAQ. The CDR3 totals 18 residues. CDR3 amino acids: CASRTGTGPERIWETQYF.

V is TRBV5-6 and J is TRBJ2-7; TCRdb's assignment of TRBD1 cannot be checked, as there is no DNA. Looked up from germline, CDR1 is SGHDT and CDR2 is YYEEEE. CDR3 length: 20 residues. The CDR3 is CASSFLFGTGGVGYSYEQYF.

The chain employs TRBV29-1 and TRBJ1-1; TCRdb outputs TRBD1, but without DNA this stays unchecked. Looked up from germline, CDR1 is SQVTM and CDR2 is ANQGSEA. CDR3 length: 15 residues. CDR3: CSVPKLGTLNTEAFF.

The genes are TRBV15 and TRBJ2-7; as DNA is missing, the TRBD2 call by TCRdb cannot be tested. The CDR3 has 13 amino acids. Germline V gene sequence: CDR1 LNHNV, CDR2 YYDKDF (reference sequence). The CDR3 is CATSRDRLGLAAF.

The V call is TRBV6-2 or TRBV6-3, the J call TRBJ2-2. In germline, CDR1 is MNHEY, CDR2 SVGEGT. The CDR3 runs 13 residues. The CDR3 here is CASSQRSTGELFF.

This chain joins TRBV29-1 and TRBJ2-5; TCRdb outputs TRBD1, but without DNA this stays unchecked. The CDR3 contains 17 residues. The germline V gene encodes CDR1 SQVTM and CDR2 ANQGSEA. The CDR3 spells CSVEEWDRAAVPETQYF.